Listed here are 10 T cell receptor beta chains from one sample, sequenced in a study of blood T cell repertoires in COVID-19. Here immunoSEQ multiplex PCR was the method, and the copy in TCRdb shows in-frame clones only, minus some. The sample holds tens of thousands of clones; 82% are singletons and the top ten take about 2.9%. Material for sequencing was peripheral blood. These receptors were taken from a woman aged 60-75 years with acute or convalescent COVID-19.

This chain uses TRBV7-2 with TRBJ2-1, with D possibly being TRBD2 (6 bases). Between the trimmed V and J ends, which lost 2 bases and 0 bases, there was a span of 8 bases. Germline V gives CDR1 SGHTA, CDR2 FQGNSA. CDR3 size: 15 residues. The CDR3 protein is CASSLRRDSYNEQFF. For the CDR3, the DNA is TGTGCCAGCAGCTTACGGCGGGACTCCTACAATGAGCAGTTCTTC.

Only a few counts were recorded for this clone. The V call is TRBV7-8, the J call TRBJ2-1; the match to TRBD1 covers 10 bases. Germline CDR1 reads SGHVS; CDR2 reads FQNEAQ. V trimming: 5 bases; J trimming: 16 bases; junction bases outside the gene matches: 14. The CDR3 is 14 residues long. The CDR3 DNA reads TGTGCCAGCAGCCCGTTAGCCACCGGGACAGGGGTTTTCTTC. Amino acid sequence: CASSPLATGTGVFF.

The chain uses TRBV20-1 and TRBJ1-2; maybe TRBD1 (5 bases). Germline loops: CDR1 DFQATT, CDR2 SNEGSKA (reference sequence). The CDR3 runs to 11 residues. The CDR3 nucleotides read TGCAGCTCAGACAGCCCCTATGGCTACACCTTC. Translating gives CSSDSPYGYTF.

Remarks on this clone: One end of the junction varies from germline; a read error may be responsible. The gene calls are TRBV10-3 and TRBJ1-2, with 7 bases identical to TRBD1. Germline V gene lookup returns CDR1 ENHRY and CDR2 SYGVKD. The CDR3 runs 12 residues. The CDR3 sequence: CAISSAPGGRNF. For the CDR3, the DNA is TGTGCCATTTCTAGCGCACCAGGGGGACGAAACTTC.

This chain links TRBV4-1 with TRBJ1-2, with 7 nucleotides matching TRBD1. Germline values: CDR1 MGHRA, CDR2 YSYEKL. The CDR3 totals 15 residues. V dropped 3 bases and J dropped 8; count of bases not matched to a gene: 12. The chain's CDR3 is CASSHQQGTLSGYTF. The CDR3 DNA is TGCGCCAGCAGCCACCAACAGGGGACCTTATCGGGCTACACCTTC.

This clone was seen more than once but under ten times. The chain is built from TRBV14 and TRBJ1-4; TRBD1 matches 11 bases. The CDR3 spans 18 residues. Trimming took 8 bases from V and 1 from J; bases not matched to a gene: 12. In germline, CDR1 is SGHDN, CDR2 FVKESK. Written as DNA, the CDR3 is TGTGCCAGCCTATCGAGGACAGGGGGCTTAGGAACTAATGAAAAACTGTTTTTT. This gives the protein CASLSRTGGLGTNEKLFF. The full variable domain, its missing parts supplied by reference TRBV14 and TRBJ1-4, is EAGVTQFPSHSVIEKGQTVTLRCDPISGHDNLYWYRRVMGKEIKFLLHFVKESKQDESGMPNNRFLAERTGGTYSTLKVQPAELEDSGVYFCASLSRTGGLGTNEKLFFGSGTQLSVL.

In DNA, the CDR3 is TGTGCCAGCAGCCCCAGGACAGGGGGCCGCTCTGGAAACACCATATATTTT. It encodes CASSPRTGGRSGNTIYF. The rearrangement links TRBV9 to TRBJ1-3, with 11 bases that match TRBD1. Germline V gene data show CDR1 as SGDLS and CDR2 as YYNGEE. V gave up 4 bases and J gave up 0 bases; unmatched junction bases: 6. This CDR3 contains 17 residues.

The chain links TRBV27 to TRBJ2-3, with TRBD2 matching 10 bases. Germline V gene lookup returns CDR1 MNHEY and CDR2 SMNVEV (reference sequence). Trimming cost V 4 bases and J 2 bases; bases outside gene matches: 6. The CDR3 is made up of 16 amino acids. As DNA, the CDR3 is TGTGCCAGCAGTTCACCAGCGGGGGGGATCACAGATACGCAGTATTTT. Translated: CASSSPAGGITDTQYF.

This rearrangement joins TRBV2 to TRBJ1-1; tentatively, D is TRBD1 (5 bases). Germline CDR1 is SNHLY and CDR2 is FYNNEI. The V and J ends lost 4 bases and 5 bases respectively, with 11 bases between them. The CDR3 runs to 13 residues. CDR3: CASSGLGGTEAFF. The CDR3 coding sequence is TGTGCCAGCAGTGGGCTGGGGGGGACTGAAGCTTTCTTT.

This chain connects TRBV4-1 to TRBJ1-1, with 8 bases lining up with TRBD1. The germline CDR1 and CDR2 sequences are MGHRA and YSYEKL. The junction had 7 bases not matched to a gene; V was cut back by 1 base and J by 6 bases. The CDR3 is made up of 15 amino acids. For the CDR3, the DNA is TGCGCCAGCAGCCAAGTTACAGGGGGTGCCGCTGAAGCTTTCTTT. It translates to CASSQVTGGAAEAFF.